What follows is one TCR beta chain and its context. Its antigen is not identified. This table comes from immunoSEQ multiplex PCR, and its TCRdb copy is limited to in-frame clones, with some not included. The data contain 42,000 or so clones, 75% of them singletons. This record belongs to a study of vaccination effects on CD4 cells after COVID-19. Study summary: Samples came from a couple of convalescent patients 16 days and one week before vaccination. The study, taken as a whole, reports: The study enrolled few convalescent patients and sampled no early post-infection timepoints.

The CDR3 is 13 residues long. CDR1 is SEHNR, CDR2 FQNEAQ, per germline (reference sequence). The V end lost 3 bases, the J end lost 1 base, and 6 bases lay between the germline ends. Prior to sequencing, the ViraFEST assay stimulated PBMC with viral peptide pools, which expanded the antigen-specific CD4+ T cells. Once cultured for nine to ten days, the cells underwent separation to obtain CD4+ T cells. This individual contracted SARS-CoV-2 between March and December 2020, as verified by PCR. About 1.8 million PBMC were seeded per well and grown in the presence of about 10 IU/ml IL-2 and around 10 ug/ml peptides. Half-medium exchanges with IL-2 medium took place on days 3 and 7.

The TCR comes from a human donor who had a prior SARS-CoV-2 infection. Here the sequenced sample was CD4+ T cells from PBMCs cultured with a peptide pool, taken before COVID-19 vaccination. This chain links TRBV7-9 with TRBJ2-5; D uncertain. The CDR3 DNA sequence: TGTGCCAGCAGCTTTTACGTCCAAGAGACCCAGTACTTC. It translates to CASSFYVQETQYF.